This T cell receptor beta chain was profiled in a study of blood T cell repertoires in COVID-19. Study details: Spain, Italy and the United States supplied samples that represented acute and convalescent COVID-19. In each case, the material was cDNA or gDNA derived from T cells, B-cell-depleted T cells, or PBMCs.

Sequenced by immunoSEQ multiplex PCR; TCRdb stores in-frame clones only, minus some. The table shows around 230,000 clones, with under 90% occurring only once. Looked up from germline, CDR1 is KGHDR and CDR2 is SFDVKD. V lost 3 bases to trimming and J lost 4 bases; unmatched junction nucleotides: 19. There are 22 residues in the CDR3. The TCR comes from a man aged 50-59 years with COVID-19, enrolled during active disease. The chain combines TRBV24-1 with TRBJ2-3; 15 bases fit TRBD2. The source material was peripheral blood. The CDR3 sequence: CATSDTTGTQARTSGGADTQYF. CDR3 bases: TGTGCCACCAGTGATACTACCGGGACTCAGGCCCGGACTAGCGGGGGGGCAGATACGCAGTATTTT.